Included here is one TCR beta chain sequence, with context. As yet, its antigen is unknown. RNA, once extracted, was reverse transcribed into cDNA for use as the sequencing template. TCRdb keeps only in-frame clones here, not all; method: immunoSEQ multiplex PCR. Of about 190,000 clones in the sample, 60% to 70% were seen once. These data come from a study of CD8+ T cells in alopecia areata. Study in general: At a dose of 5 to 10 mg twice daily, oral tofacitinib was given to treated patients. Affected scalp percentage gauged treated patients' severity.

The study, taken as a whole, reports: Normal scalp had lower clonality than lesional scalp, with alopecia totalis/universalis lesions showing this most strongly.

This CDR3 is 18 amino acids long. Germline CDR1 reads SGHAT; CDR2 reads FQNNGV. V gave up 5 bases and J gave up 5 bases, with 27 bases separating them. As for treatment: oral pan-JAK inhibitor, 5-10 mg twice daily. Peripheral blood and lesional scalp punch biopsies were taken from alopecia areata patients. Source: CD4+ T cells sorted from blood, taken at week 4, from a patient treated with tofacitinib. This TCR came from a human donor with alopecia areata. J is TRBJ2-5 and V is TRBV11-2; no clear D gene. The CDR3 is CASSAHTNSLNQWETQYF. In DNA form, the CDR3 reads TGTGCCAGCAGCGCCCACACCAACTCACTCAACCAGTGGGAGACCCAGTACTTC.